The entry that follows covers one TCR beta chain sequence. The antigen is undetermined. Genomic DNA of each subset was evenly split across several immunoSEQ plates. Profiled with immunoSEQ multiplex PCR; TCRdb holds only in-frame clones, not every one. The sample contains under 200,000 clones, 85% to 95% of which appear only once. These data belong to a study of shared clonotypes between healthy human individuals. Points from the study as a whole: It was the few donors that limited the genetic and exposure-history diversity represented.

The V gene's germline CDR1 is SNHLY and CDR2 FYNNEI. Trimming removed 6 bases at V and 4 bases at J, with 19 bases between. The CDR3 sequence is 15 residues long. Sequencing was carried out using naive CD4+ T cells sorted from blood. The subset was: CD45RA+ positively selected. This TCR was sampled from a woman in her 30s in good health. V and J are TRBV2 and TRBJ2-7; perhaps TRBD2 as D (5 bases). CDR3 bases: TGTGCCAGCAGCGCCAGCGGCCCCAATCAATACGAGCAGTACTTC. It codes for CASSASGPNQYEQYF.